This T cell receptor (beta chain) is drawn from a study of OX40 agonist ivuxolimab in advanced cancers. In the study overall: The patients' treatment was ivuxolimab, an agonistic anti-OX40 (CD134) antibody.

Study-level points and caveats: Within 6 weeks, CD4+ and CD8+ blood T cells expanded clonally at 0.1 to 3.0 mg/kg. The specificity for antigen of the expanded peripheral T cells was not determined.

Patients with autoimmune history or systemic immunosuppression were excluded. Only in-frame clones appear in the TCRdb table, and some are missing; sequencing was by immunoSEQ multiplex PCR. The data hold roughly 100,000 clones, with approximately 90% observed a single time. On this clone: Its antigen remains unknown.

Trimming took 5 bases from V and 7 from J; bases not matched to a gene: 6. Germline CDR1 is KGHSH and CDR2 is LQKENI. This CDR3 spans 15 amino acids. The receptor comes from an adult with an advanced solid tumor such as melanoma, head and neck, liver or kidney cancer. This chain uses TRBV18 with TRBJ1-6; TRBD1 aligns across 9 bases. The material was CD4+ or CD8+ T cells sorted from blood, obtained in a trial of the OX40 agonist ivuxolimab. In nucleotides, the CDR3 is TGTGCCAGCTCAGACCGGGACAGGGTGAATTCACCCCTCCACTTT. This encodes CASSDRDRVNSPLHF.